This T cell receptor beta chain was profiled in a study of radiation and T cells in renal cell carcinoma. This CDR3 region has 16 residues. Germline V lookup: CDR1 LNHNV, CDR2 YYDKDF (reference sequence). The germline V and J ends were trimmed by 0 bases and 3 bases, with 14 bases remaining between them. Time point described: blood 4 weeks post-SBRT, at nephrectomy. As to treatment: 15 Gy SBRT to primary tumor, nephrectomy 4 weeks later. The data were produced by immunoSEQ multiplex PCR, yet TCRdb's version contains in-frame clones alone and is incomplete. The top ten clones hold approximately 7.8% of a sample with around 100,000 clones, around 80% of them seen once.

The chain is built from TRBV15 and TRBJ2-5, with D possibly matching TRBD2 (6 bases). This sequence originates from a man aged 55 to 70 with renal cell carcinoma. The material was blood, obtained from a patient whose treatment included radiotherapy and nephrectomy. The CDR3 sequence is CATSREPGTLKETQYF. The CDR3 nucleotides read TGTGCCACCAGCAGAGAACCAGGGACTCTTAAAGAGACCCAGTACTTC.